The 5 T cell receptor beta chains below come from one sample, sequenced in a study of shared clonotypes between healthy human individuals. Using immunoSEQ multiplex PCR, the repertoire was profiled, and TCRdb retains in-frame clones only, with some absent. This table has some 2,000,000 clones, roughly 96% appearing once. Sequences were obtained from naive CD4+ T cells sorted from blood. Subset reported: CD45RA+ positively selected. These receptors were taken from a man younger than 35 in good health.

This sequence joins TRBV10-3 and TRBJ2-7; TRBD2 matches 12 bases. This CDR3 is built from 17 residues. Trimming at V came to 2 bases and at J to 0 bases, leaving 5 bases not matched to a gene. Germline assignment: CDR1 ENHRY and CDR2 SYGVKD. CDR3 amino acids: CAISEGLAGQNSYEQYF. In DNA form, the CDR3 reads TGTGCCATCAGTGAGGGACTAGCGGGACAAAACTCCTACGAGCAGTACTTC.

The rearrangement uses TRBV10-3 and TRBJ2-1; possibly TRBD1 for D (5 bases). Germline V CDR1 and CDR2: ENHRY, SYGVKD. The V end lost 8 bases, the J end lost 6 bases, and 17 bases lay between the germline ends. The CDR3 has 14 amino acids. The CDR3 region has the DNA TGTGCCATCGAGCCAGCACTAAGGGGCAATGAGCAGTTCTTC. Translated: CAIEPALRGNEQFF.

J is TRBJ2-5 and V is TRBV7-9; D may be TRBD2 (6 bases). The germline V gene encodes CDR1 SEHNR and CDR2 FQNEAQ (reference sequence). This CDR3 contains 15 residues. The V gene lost 8 bases and the J gene lost 1 base, with 17 bases spanning the gap. The CDR3 DNA is TGTGCCAGCGGACGGGACTCCGCGGCCCAAGAGACCCAGTACTTC. It yields the protein CASGRDSAAQETQYF.

This sequence joins TRBV19 and TRBJ1-5, with D unresolved. Per germline, CDR1 LNHDA and CDR2 SQIVND (reference sequence). Trimming removed 5 bases from V and 2 bases from J, with 13 bases in between. This CDR3 comprises 15 residues. This CDR3 reads CASSPANGRNQPQHF. CDR3 DNA: TGTGCCAGTAGTCCAGCCAACGGTCGCAATCAGCCCCAGCATTTT.

This chain uses TRBV11-3 with TRBJ2-7, with a weak D call TRBD2 (5 bases). The CDR3 is 15 amino acids. The germline V gene has CDR1 SGHNT and CDR2 YENEEA. V lost 6 bases to trimming and J lost 4 bases, with 19 bases between them. This chain's CDR3 is CASSSVLAGNYEQYF. CDR3 coding DNA: TGTGCCAGCAGTTCCGTTCTAGCCGGAAATTACGAGCAGTACTTC.